This is a list of T cell receptor beta chains from one sample in a study of cytotoxic CD8 clonotypes in ibrutinib-treated CLL. Profiled with immunoSEQ multiplex PCR; TCRdb holds only in-frame clones, not every one. The sample yields about 150,000 clones, 60% to 85% seen once. Sequenced material: PBMCs, taken after 24 months of ibrutinib treatment. These receptors all come from a human donor with chronic lymphocytic leukemia. CDR3s include the opening cysteine and the closing phenylalanine or tryptophan. D genes are given only for firm matches. Size is omitted from some rows. Given values are once, few, many or a class for expanded clones.

.	TRBV28	TRBJ2-7	once	CASTPTPGEQYF	TGTGCCAGCACCCCGACCCCCGGCGAGCAGTACTTC
.	TRBV5-1	TRBJ2-7	.	CASSPGTAGHEQYF	TGCGCCAGCAGCCCGGGGACGGCAGGCCACGAGCAGTACTTC
TRBD1	TRBV7-9	TRBJ1-3	.	CASSARDRGSGNTIYF	TGTGCCAGCAGCGCCCGGGACAGGGGCTCTGGAAACACCATATATTTT
.	TRBV5-4	TRBJ2-5	.	CATSRELEETQYF	TGTGCCACCTCACGGGAACTCGAAGAGACCCAGTACTTC
TRBD2	TRBV20-1	TRBJ2-5	.	CSARGGETQYF	TGCAGTGCTAGGGGGGGGGAGACCCAGTACTTC
.	TRBV5-1	TRBJ2-3	.	CASSLDTQDTQYF	TGCGCCAGCAGCTTGGACACACAGGATACGCAGTATTTT
.	TRBV9	TRBJ2-7	.	CASSSYEQYF	TGCGCCAGCAGCTCCTACGAGCAGTACTTC
.	TRBV11-1	TRBJ1-4	.	CASSLDRSEKLFF	TGTGCCAGCAGCCTGGACAGATCCGAAAAACTGTTTTTT
TRBD1	TRBV7-3	TRBJ1-6	.	CASSSGGGNSPLHF	TGTGCCAGCAGCTCAGGGGGCGGTAATTCACCCCTCCACTTT
TRBD1	TRBV4-2	TRBJ2-3	few	CASSQGSGTGDLWGTDTQYF	TGTGCCAGCAGCCAAGGGTCGGGGACAGGGGACTTGTGGGGCACAGATACGCAGTATTTT
TRBD2	TRBV7-9	TRBJ2-7	.	CASSWGTSGAYEQYF	TGTGCCAGCAGCTGGGGGACTAGCGGGGCCTACGAGCAGTACTTC
.	TRBV19	TRBJ2-7	.	CASSRGPASYEQYF	TGTGCCAGTAGTAGGGGCCCTGCGAGCTACGAGCAGTACTTC
.	TRBV30	TRBJ2-7	.	CAWSPTQNEQYF	TGTGCCTGGAGCCCGACCCAAAACGAGCAGTACTTC
.	TRBV11-1	TRBJ2-3	.	CASSLEGGTQYF	TGTGCCAGCAGCTTGGAGGGAGGTACGCAGTATTTT
.	TRBV28	TRBJ2-5	.	CASSLSAPGRETQYF	TGTGCCAGCAGTTTATCGGCGCCGGGGCGGGAGACCCAGTACTTC
.	TRBV4-1	TRBJ1-5	.	CASSQHGGQNSNQPQHF	TGCGCCAGCAGCCAGCATGGGGGGCAAAACAGCAATCAGCCCCAGCATTTT
.	TRBV7-6	TRBJ1-1	.	CASSLGPGGNTEAFF	TGTGCCAGCAGCTTAGGCCCCGGGGGGAACACTGAAGCTTTCTTT
.	TRBV5-1	TRBJ2-7	few	CASRGTNNEQYF	TGCGCCAGCAGGGGGACAAATAACGAGCAGTACTTC
.	TRBV28	TRBJ2-7	.	CASSEGSYEQYF	TGTGCCAGCAGCGAGGGGTCCTACGAGCAGTACTTC
.	TRBV5-1	TRBJ1-2	few	CASSDDGSYGYTF	TGCGCCAGCAGTGATGATGGTTCTTATGGCTACACCTTC
TRBD2	TRBV28	TRBJ2-1	.	CASTTSGGAGYEQFF	TGTGCCAGCACGACATCGGGGGGGGCTGGCTATGAGCAGTTCTTC
TRBD2	TRBV28	TRBJ2-7	.	CASSLIAGGPYEQYF	TGTGCCAGCAGTTTAATAGCGGGAGGTCCCTACGAGCAGTACTTC
.	TRBV28	TRBJ2-3	.	CASWGSTDTQYF	TGTGCCAGCTGGGGGAGCACAGATACGCAGTATTTT
.	TRBV11-2	TRBJ2-7	.	CASSLALGGTGQYF	TGTGCCAGCAGCTTAGCCTTAGGGGGAACGGGGCAGTACTTC
.	TRBV7-2	TRBJ1-2	.	CASSLLAGVGYGYTF	TGTGCCAGCAGCTTACTAGCAGGGGTGGGCTATGGCTACACCTTC
TRBD1	TRBV2	TRBJ1-5	.	CASREVDRASNQPQHF	TGTGCCAGCAGGGAGGTGGACAGGGCCAGCAATCAGCCCCAGCATTTT
.	TRBV7-3	TRBJ1-2	few	CASSPSRGGWDGYTF	TGTGCCAGCAGCCCAAGTCGGGGCGGATGGGATGGCTACACCTTC
.	TRBV6-6	TRBJ1-5	.	CASSYSRAQAQHF	TGTGCCAGCAGTTACAGCCGGGCCCAGGCTCAGCATTTT
.	TRBV5-1	TRBJ2-3	.	CASSPPGPTDTQYF	TGCGCCAGCAGCCCCCCGGGCCCCACAGATACGCAGTATTTT
TRBD1	TRBV5-1	TRBJ1-1	.	CASSATGVNTEAFF	TGCGCCAGCAGCGCGACAGGGGTGAACACTGAAGCTTTCTTT
.	TRBV7-9	TRBJ1-2	.	CASSLAGAEWYGYTF	TGTGCCAGCAGCTTGGCCGGGGCAGAGTGGTATGGCTACACCTTC
.	TRBV5-1	TRBJ2-1	.	CASSLAGEPYNEQFF	TGCGCCAGCAGCTTGGCCGGGGAACCTTACAATGAGCAGTTCTTC
.	TRBV5-1	TRBJ2-7	.	CASSLLGGLAAYEQYF	TGCGCCAGCAGCTTGCTCGGGGGGCTAGCGGCCTACGAGCAGTACTTC
.	TRBV25-1	TRBJ2-3	.	CASSESLPGYTDTQYF	TGTGCCAGCAGTGAATCCCTACCCGGTTACACAGATACGCAGTATTTT
TRBD2	TRBV5-1	TRBJ2-2	.	CASSWGGSVTGELFF	TGCGCCAGCAGCTGGGGAGGGTCGGTTACCGGGGAGCTGTTTTTT
.	TRBV7-2	TRBJ2-3	once	CASSLVTGTDTQYF	TGTGCCAGCAGCTTAGTGACAGGCACAGATACGCAGTATTTT
.	TRBV7-9	TRBJ2-5	.	CASSLAPLGATGTQYF	TGTGCCAGCAGCTTAGCGCCCTTAGGGGCCACAGGGACCCAGTACTTC
TRBD1	TRBV4-2	TRBJ2-7	.	CASSPTGGFSHEQYF	TGTGCCAGCAGCCCGACAGGGGGTTTTTCCCACGAGCAGTACTTC
.	TRBV5-6	TRBJ2-4	.	CASSSLTVAKNIQYF	TGTGCCAGCAGCTCCCTGACAGTAGCCAAAAACATTCAGTACTTC
.	TRBV5-1	TRBJ2-7	medium-sized	CASSPDRPYEQYF	TGCGCCAGCAGCCCCGACAGGCCCTACGAGCAGTACTTC
TRBD1	TRBV6-5	TRBJ1-1	.	CASSQGGPTTEAFF	TGTGCCAGCAGCCAGGGGGGCCCCACCACTGAAGCTTTCTTT
.	TRBV21-1	TRBJ2-7	.	CASSKEEGGPYEQYF	TGTGCCAGCAGCAAAGAGGAGGGAGGGCCCTACGAGCAGTACTTC
TRBD2	TRBV19	TRBJ2-3	.	CASRGGGGAVDTQYF	TGTGCCAGTAGGGGCGGCGGGGGGGCCGTAGATACGCAGTATTTT
.	TRBV4-2	TRBJ1-2	.	CASSPDPLGGYTF	TGTGCCAGCAGCCCCGACCCGTTGGGCGGCTACACCTTC
.	TRBV7-2	TRBJ1-2	few	CASSLGHYLFYGYTF	TGTGCCAGCAGCTTAGGGCACTATCTATTCTATGGCTACACCTTC